The subject of this entry is one T cell receptor beta chain. Its recognized antigen is unknown. Per-base qualities were not stored, and no clone one base away is much larger. The data are from a study of blood T cell repertoires in COVID-19 (dated by TCRdb to about 2020). A note on the overall study: Samples from collaborators originated in the United States, Italy and Spain and spanned both the acute and convalescent phases of COVID-19. The prospective study material was composed of cDNA or gDNA derived from T cells, B-cell-depleted T cells, or PBMCs. Subjects who had been exposed to COVID-19, were actively infected with it, or had recovered from it provided the deeply sampled blood TCRbeta repertoires that made up the dataset. A freely available public database, intended as a resource for researchers studying the immune response to SARS-CoV-2, is where the repertoires were released. Samples came from the ongoing ImmuneRACE study (first 160 participants) plus 1,254 subjects from 6 global collaborators. Nearly every sample came with metadata listing a de-identified subject ID, COVID-19 status, age in years and sex. Where available, HLA class I and class II types were obtained from metadata supplied by the sample provider rather than from assay-based typing.

Each collaborating institution followed its own protocols to collect whole blood in K2EDTA tubes. For TCRbeta analysis, collaborators shipped samples as frozen whole blood, isolated PBMCs, or DNA extracted from either of those sample types. The CDR3 runs 15 amino acids, cysteine and phenylalanine included. Of the read, only the CDR3 DNA is kept; its 45 bases are in frame from base 1. CDR1 and CDR2 are drawn from the germline V gene: KGHSH, LQKENI. V and J are truncated by 4 bases and 0 bases respectively, leaving an intervening sequence of 10 bases. TCRbeta CDR3 regions were amplified from genomic DNA using the immunoSEQ Assay, a bias-controlled multiplex PCR. The paper's data handling went like this. Nucleated cell counts per sample were estimated from amplification of reference gene primers within the assay. Sequence reads were collapsed and filtered to measure the absolute abundance of every unique TCRbeta CDR3 rearrangement. For each sample, productive Simpson clonality was calculated as the square root of Simpson's diversity index across productive rearrangements. This immuneACCESS table, as held by TCRdb, lists in-frame sequences with V and J called but not all clones. Of the missing ones, under half trace to an unresolved V gene in checked studies; the others have no known cause. V, J and clone size derive from that table, while D and trimming were established from the DNA sequence. The sample table contains about 14,000 clones; only one count was recorded for roughly 84% of them. About a quarter of the sample goes to the ten largest clones.

What the work shows at the level of the full study, not this receptor alone: How much clinical and demographic metadata was included differed by source and by participant, and the metadata was provided uncurated.

This sequence uses TRBV18 and TRBJ2-4, and TRBD2 may be the D gene, going by 5 matching bases. The sequence came from a woman in her forties or fifties with active or convalescent COVID-19. The sample comprised peripheral blood. The CDR3 protein is CASSLASVAKNIQYF. The nucleotide sequence reads TGTGCCAGCTCACTAGCGTCCGTAGCCAAAAACATTCAGTACTTC.